These 5 T cell receptor beta chains originate from one sample sequenced in a study of T cells in narcolepsy. Some clones are missing from TCRdb's copy, which holds only in-frame ones; the method was immunoSEQ multiplex PCR. The sample consists of around 42,000 clones, about 91% of them appearing once. The sample taken for sequencing was CD45RA- memory CD4+ T cells from PBMCs. The source is a human donor with narcolepsy.

V gene TRBV30 combines with J gene TRBJ2-2; 9 bases line up with TRBD2. The length of the CDR3 is 15 residues. CDR1 and CDR2 (germline): GTSNPN, SVGIG (reference sequence). The J segment lost 5 bases and the V segment lost 2 bases, leaving 6 bases of the junction unmatched. The CDR3 loop reads CAWSPGGRGTGELFF. In DNA, the CDR3 is TGTGCCTGGAGTCCCGGCGGGAGGGGTACCGGGGAGCTGTTTTTT.

With regard to this clone: A read error may produce the germline difference seen at one junction end. The V call is TRBV7-2, the J call TRBJ1-2; D not certain. The CDR3 has 14 amino acids. CDR1 and CDR2 (germline): SGHTA, FQGNSA. Written as DNA, the CDR3 is TGCGCCAGCAGCCAAGATCGTACGTCCCCTGGCTACACCTTC. Translating gives CASSQDRTSPGYTF.

This rearrangement joins TRBV25-1 to TRBJ2-3; 12 nucleotides align to TRBD2. Germline CDR1 and CDR2: MGHDK and SYGVNS. Trimming at V came to 5 bases and at J to 3 bases, leaving 3 bases not matched to a gene. The CDR3 sequence is 15 residues long. In DNA, the CDR3 is TGTGCCAGCAGTACTAGCGGGAGGTATACAGATACGCAGTATTTT. Residues: CASSTSGRYTDTQYF.

The chain employs TRBV7-3 and TRBJ1-4; D is ambiguous. V was cut by 2 bases and J by 0 bases, with 7 bases left in between. CDR1 is SGHTA and CDR2 is FQGTGA in the germline V gene. CDR3 length equals 15 residues. CDR3 sequence: CASSLQAATNEKLFF. The CDR3 DNA is TGTGCCAGCAGCTTACAGGCTGCAACTAATGAAAAACTGTTTTTT.

Regarding this clone: This same CDR3 is encoded by further DNA sequences in the sample. The chain recombines TRBV5-1 with TRBJ1-2, with 9 bases that match TRBD1. Trimming took 4 bases from V and 4 from J; bases not matched to a gene: 2. Germline V gene sequence: CDR1 SGHRS, CDR2 YFSETQ. The CDR3 loop spans 13 amino acids. The CDR3 spells CASSKDRGYGYTF. CDR3 nucleotides: TGCGCCAGCAGCAAGGACAGGGGCTATGGCTACACCTTC.